Included here is one T cell receptor beta chain sequence, with context. The method was immunoSEQ multiplex PCR; TCRdb's version includes in-frame clones alone and lacks a portion of them. The data show about 2 million clones, with approximately 94% seen just once and 0.9% to 1.3% held by the top ten. CD45RO-negative CD8 cells positively selected for CCR7 made up the naive population, which excluded terminally differentiated effector memory CD45RA+ cells. This CDR3 is built from 14 residues. V was shortened by 4 bases and J by 3 bases, with 13 bases between the two germline ends. The germline V gene encodes CDR1 MGHRA and CDR2 YSYEKL. This record comes from a study of shared clonotypes between healthy human individuals. Study at large: A few men and a couple of women, aged 18 to 49, were donors.

Sequencing was carried out using naive CD8+ T cells sorted from blood. The chain has TRBV4-1 and TRBJ2-7, with no clear D. This clonotype was obtained from a man in his late teens or twenties in good health. The CDR3 sequence: CASSPLGAGYEQYF. In DNA form, the CDR3 reads TGCGCCAGCAGCCCATTGGGCGCCGGCTACGAGCAGTACTTC.